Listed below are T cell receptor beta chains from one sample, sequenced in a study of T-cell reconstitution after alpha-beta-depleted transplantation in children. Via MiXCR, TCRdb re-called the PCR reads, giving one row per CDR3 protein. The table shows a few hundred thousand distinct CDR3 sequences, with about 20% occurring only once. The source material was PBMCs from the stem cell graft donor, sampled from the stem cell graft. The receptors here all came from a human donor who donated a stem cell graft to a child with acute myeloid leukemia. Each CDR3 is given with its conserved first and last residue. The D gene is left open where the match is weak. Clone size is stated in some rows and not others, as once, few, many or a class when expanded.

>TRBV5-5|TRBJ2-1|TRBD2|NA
CASSLSRLAGGGEQFF
TGTGCCAGCAGCTTGAGTCGGCTAGCGGGAGGTGGTGAGCAGTTCTTC
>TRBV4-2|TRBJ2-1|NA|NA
CASSQEVGSSYNEQFF
TGTGCCAGCAGCCAGGAAGTTGGGAGCTCCTACAATGAGCAGTTCTTC
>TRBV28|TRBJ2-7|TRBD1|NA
CASNEPRTGNYEQYF
TGTGCCAGCAATGAACCGAGGACAGGGAACTACGAGCAGTACTTC
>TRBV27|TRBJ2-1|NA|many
CASSPTAVQPQFF
TGTGCCAGCAGTCCCACAGCCGTCCAACCCCAGTTCTTC
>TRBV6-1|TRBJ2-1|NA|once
CACLGALYNEQFF
TGTGCCTGTCTAGGGGCCCTTTACAATGAGCAGTTCTTC
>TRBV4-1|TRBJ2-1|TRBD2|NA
CASSQDWAVLGEGRNEQFF
TGCGCCAGCAGCCAAGATTGGGCGGTGTTGGGGGAGGGCCGGAATGAGCAGTTCTTC
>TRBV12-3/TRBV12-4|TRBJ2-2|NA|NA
CASRPAHPGELFF
TGTGCCAGCAGACCGGCCCATCCCGGGGAGCTGTTTTTT
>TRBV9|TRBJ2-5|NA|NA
CASSSRPEETQYF
TGTGCCAGCAGCTCCCGGCCCGAGGAGACCCAGTACTTC
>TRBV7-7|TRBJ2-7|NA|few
CASSLGRPTKDRQYF
TGTGCCAGCAGCTTGGGTCGCCCTACAAAGGACAGGCAGTACTTC
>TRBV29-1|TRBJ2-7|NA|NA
CSVQGSSYEQYF
TGCAGCGTGCAGGGTTCCTCCTACGAGCAGTACTTC
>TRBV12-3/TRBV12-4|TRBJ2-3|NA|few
CASSGVTADTQYF
TGTGCCAGCAGTGGGGTCACGGCAGATACGCAGTATTTT
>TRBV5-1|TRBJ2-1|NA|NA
CASSLDRGNEQFF
TGCGCCAGCAGCTTGGATAGGGGCAATGAGCAGTTCTTC
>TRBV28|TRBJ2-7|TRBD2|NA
CASSTRRLAGAYEQYF
TGTGCCAGCAGTACCCGTAGATTAGCGGGGGCGTACGAGCAGTACTTC
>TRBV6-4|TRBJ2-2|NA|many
CASIPLGKDGELFF
TGTGCCAGCATCCCCCTTGGGAAGGACGGGGAGCTGTTTTTT
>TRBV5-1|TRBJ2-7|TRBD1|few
CASSFSEGQGPYEQYF
TGCGCCAGCAGCTTCTCTGAGGGACAGGGACCCTACGAGCAGTACTTC
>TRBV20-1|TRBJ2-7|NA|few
CSARDRRHSLEQYF
TGCAGTGCTAGAGATAGGCGGCACAGCCTGGAGCAGTACTTC
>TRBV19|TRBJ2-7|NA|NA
CASRRLKSSYEQYF
TGTGCCAGTAGGCGATTGAAGAGCTCCTACGAGCAGTACTTC
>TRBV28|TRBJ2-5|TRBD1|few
CASSSRDRGRGVQETQYF
TGTGCCAGCAGCTCGCGGGACAGGGGGCGCGGGGTCCAAGAGACCCAGTACTTC
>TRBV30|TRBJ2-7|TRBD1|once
CAWSFRTGRTYEQYF
TGTGCCTGGAGTTTCCGGACAGGGAGAACCTACGAGCAGTACTTC
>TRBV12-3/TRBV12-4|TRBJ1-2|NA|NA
CASSLDGGAGYTF
TGTGCCAGCAGTTTAGACGGGGGCGCTGGCTACACCTTC
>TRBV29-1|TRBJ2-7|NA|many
CSVEDDRSLGYEQYF
TGCAGCGTTGAAGATGACAGGTCCCTGGGGTACGAGCAGTACTTC
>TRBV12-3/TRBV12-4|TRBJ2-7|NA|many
CASSLNTDYEQYF
TGTGCCAGCAGTTTGAACACAGACTACGAGCAGTACTTC
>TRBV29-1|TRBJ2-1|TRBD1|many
CSVGATGGYNEQFF
TGCAGCGTTGGCGCGACAGGGGGCTACAATGAGCAGTTCTTC
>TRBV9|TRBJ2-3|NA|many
CASSRSGTSTDTQYF
TGTGCCAGCAGCCGGAGCGGGACAAGCACAGATACGCAGTATTTT
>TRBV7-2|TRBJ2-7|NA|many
CASSIHRAGTARNEQYF
TGTGCCAGCAGCATCCACAGGGCGGGGACGGCAAGGAACGAGCAGTACTTC
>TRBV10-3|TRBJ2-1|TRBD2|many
CAISESVREVYNEQFF
TGTGCCATCAGTGAGTCAGTTCGGGAGGTTTACAATGAGCAGTTCTTC
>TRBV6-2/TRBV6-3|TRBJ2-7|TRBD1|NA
CASSPRGPDEQYF
TGTGCCAGCAGTCCCAGGGGGCCGGACGAGCAGTACTTC
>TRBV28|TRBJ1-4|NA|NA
CASSWTTPGVELFF
TGTGCCAGCAGTTGGACAACTCCCGGTGTGGAACTGTTTTTT
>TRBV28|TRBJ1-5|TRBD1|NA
CASSSPGQARQPQHF
TGTGCCAGCAGTTCCCCCGGACAGGCCCGTCAGCCCCAGCATTTT
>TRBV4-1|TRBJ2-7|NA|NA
CASSQARTGYEQYF
TGCGCCAGCAGCCAAGCTAGGACCGGATACGAGCAGTACTTC
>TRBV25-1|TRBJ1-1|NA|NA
CASSEYVRGSEAFF
TGTGCCAGCAGTGAATATGTAAGGGGCTCCGAAGCTTTCTTT
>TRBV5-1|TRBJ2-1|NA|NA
CASSLRAEQFF
TGCGCCAGCAGCTTGCGGGCTGAGCAGTTCTTC
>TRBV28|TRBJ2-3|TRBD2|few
CASKGGRAADTQYF
TGTGCCAGCAAGGGTGGGAGGGCGGCAGATACGCAGTATTTT
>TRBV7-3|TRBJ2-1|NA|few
CASSLMGPSYNEQFF
TGTGCCAGCAGCTTAATGGGGCCCTCCTACAATGAGCAGTTCTTC
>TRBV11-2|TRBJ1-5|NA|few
CASSLTSWQPKINQPQHF
TGTGCCAGCAGCTTAACTTCTTGGCAGCCTAAAATCAATCAGCCCCAGCATTTT
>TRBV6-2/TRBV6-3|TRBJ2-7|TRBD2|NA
CATSGLAGRSSYERYF
TGTGCCACCTCGGGACTAGCGGGCAGGAGCTCCTACGAGCGGTACTTC